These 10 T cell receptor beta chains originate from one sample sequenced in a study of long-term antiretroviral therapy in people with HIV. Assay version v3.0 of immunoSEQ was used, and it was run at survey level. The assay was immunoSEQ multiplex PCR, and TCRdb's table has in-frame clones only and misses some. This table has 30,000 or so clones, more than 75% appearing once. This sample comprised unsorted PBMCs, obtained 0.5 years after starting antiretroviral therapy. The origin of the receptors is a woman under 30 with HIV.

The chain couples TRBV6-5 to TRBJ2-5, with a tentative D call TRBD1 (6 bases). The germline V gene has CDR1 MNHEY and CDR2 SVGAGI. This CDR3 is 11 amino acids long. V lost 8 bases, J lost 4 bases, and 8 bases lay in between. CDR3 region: CASARGETQYF. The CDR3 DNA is TGTGCCAGCGCCAGGGGAGAGACCCAGTACTTC.

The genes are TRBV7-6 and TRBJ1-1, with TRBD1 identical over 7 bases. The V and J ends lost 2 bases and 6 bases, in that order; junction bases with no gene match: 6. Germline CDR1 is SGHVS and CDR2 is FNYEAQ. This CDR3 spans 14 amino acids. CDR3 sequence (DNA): TGTGCCAGCAGCTTAACAGGGGATCAGGCTGAAGCTTTCTTT. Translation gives CASSLTGDQAEAFF. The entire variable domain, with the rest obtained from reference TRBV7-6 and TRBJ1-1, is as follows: GAGVSQSPRYKVTKRGQDVALRCDPISGHVSLYWYRQALGQGPEFLTYFNYEAQQDKSGLPNDRFSAERPEGSISTLTIQRTEQRDSAMYRCASSLTGDQAEAFFGQGTRLTVV.

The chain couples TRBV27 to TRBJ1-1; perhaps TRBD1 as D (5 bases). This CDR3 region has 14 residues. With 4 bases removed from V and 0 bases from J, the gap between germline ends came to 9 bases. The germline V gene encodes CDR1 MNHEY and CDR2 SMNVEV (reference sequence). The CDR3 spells CASSSTVVNTEAFF. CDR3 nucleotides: TGTGCCAGCAGTTCGACAGTCGTGAACACTGAAGCTTTCTTT.

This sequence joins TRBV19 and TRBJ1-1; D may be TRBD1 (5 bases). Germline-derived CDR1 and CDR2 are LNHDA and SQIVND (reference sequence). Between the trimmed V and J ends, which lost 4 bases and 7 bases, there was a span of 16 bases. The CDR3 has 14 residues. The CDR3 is CASSTGLEVSEAFF. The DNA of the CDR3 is TGTGCCAGTAGTACGGGACTGGAAGTTAGTGAAGCTTTCTTT.

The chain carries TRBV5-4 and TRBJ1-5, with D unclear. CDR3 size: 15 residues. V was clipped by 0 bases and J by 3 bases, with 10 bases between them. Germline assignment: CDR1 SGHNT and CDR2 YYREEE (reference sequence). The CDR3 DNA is TGTGCCAGCAGCTTGGCCCCGGTCCCCAATCAGCCCCAGCATTTT. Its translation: CASSLAPVPNQPQHF. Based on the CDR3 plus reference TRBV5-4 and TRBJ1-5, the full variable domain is ETGVTQSPTHLIKTRGQQVTLRCSSQSGHNTVSWYQQALGQGPQFIFQYYREEENGRGNFPPRFSGLQFPNYSSELNVNALELDDSALYLCASSLAPVPNQPQHFGDGTRLSIL.

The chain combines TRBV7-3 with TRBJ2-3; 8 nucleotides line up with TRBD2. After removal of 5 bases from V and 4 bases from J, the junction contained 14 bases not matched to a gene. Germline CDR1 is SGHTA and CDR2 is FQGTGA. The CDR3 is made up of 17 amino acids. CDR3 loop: CASSTGGGTAPADTQYF. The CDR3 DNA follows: TGTGCCAGCAGCACCGGGGGGGGGACTGCCCCGGCAGATACGCAGTATTTT.

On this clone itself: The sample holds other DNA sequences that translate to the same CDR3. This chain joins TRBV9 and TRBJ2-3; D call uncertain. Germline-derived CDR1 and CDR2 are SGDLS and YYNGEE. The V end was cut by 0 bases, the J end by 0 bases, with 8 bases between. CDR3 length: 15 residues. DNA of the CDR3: TGTGCCAGCAGCGTAGCGTCTGGGAGCACAGATACGCAGTATTTT. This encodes CASSVASGSTDTQYF. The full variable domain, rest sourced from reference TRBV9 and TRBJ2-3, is DSGVTQTPKHLITATGQRVTLRCSPRSGDLSVYWYQQSLDQGLQFLIQYYNGEERAKGNILERFSAQQFPDLHSELNLSSLELGDSALYFCASSVASGSTDTQYFGPGTRLTVL.

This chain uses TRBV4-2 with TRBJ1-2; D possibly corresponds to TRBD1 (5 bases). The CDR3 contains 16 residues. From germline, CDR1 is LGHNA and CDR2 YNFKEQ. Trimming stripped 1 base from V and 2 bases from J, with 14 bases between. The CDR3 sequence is CASSQVGGGRNYGYTF. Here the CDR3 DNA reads TGTGCCAGCAGCCAAGTCGGGGGGGGGAGGAACTATGGCTACACCTTC.

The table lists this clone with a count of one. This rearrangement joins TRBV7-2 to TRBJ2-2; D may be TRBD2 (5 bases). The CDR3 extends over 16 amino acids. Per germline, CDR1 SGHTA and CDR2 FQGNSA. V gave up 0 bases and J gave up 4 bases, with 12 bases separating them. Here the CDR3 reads CASSLARVMSTGELFF. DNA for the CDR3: TGTGCCAGCAGCTTAGCGCGGGTAATGAGCACCGGGGAGCTGTTTTTT.

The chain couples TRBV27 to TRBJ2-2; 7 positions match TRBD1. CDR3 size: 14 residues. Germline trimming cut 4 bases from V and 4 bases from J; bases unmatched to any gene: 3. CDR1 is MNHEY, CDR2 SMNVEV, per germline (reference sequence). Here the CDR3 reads CASSSSGGTGELFF. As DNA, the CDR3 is TGTGCCAGCAGTTCCTCAGGGGGCACCGGGGAGCTGTTTTTT.